Listed below are T cell receptor beta chains from one sample, sequenced in a study of cytomegalovirus exposure and HLA in healthy donors. Produced via immunoSEQ multiplex PCR; TCRdb's table is partial and in-frame only. The data contain roughly 200,000 clones, less than 85% of them seen just once; the ten biggest clones take up over 1.5%. Specimen: PBMCs. These TCRs come from a girl aged 5 to 17 in good health and CMV-seropositive. Both conserved end residues are part of each CDR3. The D gene is left open where the match is weak. The size of a clone is reported for some rows only, either as once, few or many, or as a class for expanded clones.

clone_size	v_call	d_call	j_call	cdr3_nt	cdr3_aa
once	TRBV10-1	TRBD1	TRBJ1-2	TGCGCCAGCAGTTCGGACAGGGGTTATGGCTACACCTTC	CASSSDRGYGYTF
NA	TRBV10-1	TRBD2	TRBJ2-3	TGCGCCAGCAGCGGAATACTAGCGGTAGATACGCAGTATTTT	CASSGILAVDTQYF
few	TRBV11-3	NA	TRBJ1-2	TGTGCCAGCAGCTTAACGCTAGGGGATAGAAACTATGGCTACACCTTC	CASSLTLGDRNYGYTF
NA	TRBV9	TRBD2	TRBJ2-5	TGTGCCAGCAGCCCCACTAGCGGGGGTCAAGAGACCCAGTACTTC	CASSPTSGGQETQYF
NA	TRBV2	TRBD1	TRBJ1-4	TGTGCCAGCAGTGATGGGTGGACAGGGACAGGTGAAAAACTGTTTTTT	CASSDGWTGTGEKLFF
NA	TRBV6-1	TRBD2	TRBJ2-7	TGTGCCAGCGCAGGGCAGCCGGGACTAGGAACGTACTTC	CASAGQPGLGTYF
NA	TRBV5-4	NA	TRBJ2-6	TGTGCCAGCAGCCATCGACGGGGAAGAACTCTGGGGGCCAACGTCCTGACTTTC	CASSHRRGRTLGANVLTF
NA	TRBV19	TRBD1	TRBJ1-4	TGTGCCAGTAGTATACCAGGGGGTGGGACTAATGAAAAACTGTTTTTT	CASSIPGGGTNEKLFF
NA	TRBV11-2	TRBD1	TRBJ2-7	TGTGCCAGCAGTCTGGGGACAGGGGGATCCTACGAGCAGTACTTC	CASSLGTGGSYEQYF
NA	TRBV25-1	TRBD2	TRBJ2-5	TGTGCCAGCAGCGGACGGCAAGCGGGGGGAGGAGAGACCCAGTACTTC	CASSGRQAGGGETQYF
NA	TRBV11-2	TRBD1	TRBJ2-7	TGTGCCAGCAGCTTAGCCGGGACAGGCTCCTACGAGCAGTACTTC	CASSLAGTGSYEQYF
NA	TRBV10-1	NA	TRBJ2-5	TGCGCCAGCAGTGAGTCCGTACGATCGGGGGAGGAGACCCAGTACTTC	CASSESVRSGEETQYF
NA	TRBV4-3	TRBD2	TRBJ2-2	TGCGCCAGCAGCCAAGGGGGACTAGCAGCGAACACCGGGGAGCTGTTTTTT	CASSQGGLAANTGELFF
NA	TRBV2	NA	TRBJ2-5	TGTGCCAGCAATAGGGTAGCGCAAGAGACCCAGTACTTC	CASNRVAQETQYF
NA	TRBV5-4	NA	TRBJ2-7	TGTGCCAGCAGCTTGGCAGGTCGGGGGAGTTCCTACGAGCAGTACTTC	CASSLAGRGSSYEQYF
NA	TRBV18	TRBD1	TRBJ1-4	TGTGCCAGCTCACTCAACACCGGGACAGGGGTCGAAAAACTGTTTTTT	CASSLNTGTGVEKLFF
NA	TRBV5-6	TRBD2	TRBJ2-3	TGTGCCAGCAGCTTGTTCCGGGGGGGCCCGATCGAAGATACGCAGTATTTT	CASSLFRGGPIEDTQYF
NA	TRBV18	NA	TRBJ2-5	TGTGCCAGCTCACCAGGCATCCTAGCCCCAGAGACCCAGTACTTC	CASSPGILAPETQYF
NA	TRBV25-1	NA	TRBJ1-2	TGTGCCAGCATGGGTGGGGGACATCTGGGAGCTAACTATGGCTACACCTTC	CASMGGGHLGANYGYTF
NA	TRBV4-3	TRBD2	TRBJ2-3	TGCGCCAGCAGCCAAGATCGGCGGGAGGATACGCAGTATTTT	CASSQDRREDTQYF
NA	TRBV4-3	TRBD1	TRBJ2-7	TGCGCCAGCAGCCAAGAGCCCGGACAGGTTTACGAGCAGTACTTC	CASSQEPGQVYEQYF
few	TRBV7-9	TRBD2	TRBJ2-1	TGTGCCAGCAGCTTAGTGGGACTAGCGACCTACAATGAGCAGTTCTTC	CASSLVGLATYNEQFF
NA	TRBV6-5	TRBD1	TRBJ1-5	TGTGCCAGCAGTCCAGGGAGGACAGGGGATCAGCCCCAGCATTTT	CASSPGRTGDQPQHF
NA	TRBV9	NA	TRBJ1-6	TGTGCCAGCAGCTCCCTCGACCCCGGGGCCCCAGGGGATTCACCCCTCCACTTT	CASSSLDPGAPGDSPLHF
once	TRBV12-5	NA	TRBJ2-6	TGTGCTAGTGGTTCGGCAGGGCCTGGGGCCAACGTCCTGACTTTC	CASGSAGPGANVLTF
NA	TRBV4-2	TRBD1	TRBJ1-6	TGTGCCAGCAGCCATTCCCAGGGGGTCCCCTATAATTCACCCCTCCACTTT	CASSHSQGVPYNSPLHF
NA	TRBV27	TRBD2	TRBJ2-1	TGTGCCAGCAAAAAATCTAGCGGGCCCTACAATGAGCAGTTCTTC	CASKKSSGPYNEQFF
NA	TRBV15	NA	TRBJ1-2	TGTGCCACCAGCCCAGAGGCCCTGATCTATGGCTACACCTTC	CATSPEALIYGYTF